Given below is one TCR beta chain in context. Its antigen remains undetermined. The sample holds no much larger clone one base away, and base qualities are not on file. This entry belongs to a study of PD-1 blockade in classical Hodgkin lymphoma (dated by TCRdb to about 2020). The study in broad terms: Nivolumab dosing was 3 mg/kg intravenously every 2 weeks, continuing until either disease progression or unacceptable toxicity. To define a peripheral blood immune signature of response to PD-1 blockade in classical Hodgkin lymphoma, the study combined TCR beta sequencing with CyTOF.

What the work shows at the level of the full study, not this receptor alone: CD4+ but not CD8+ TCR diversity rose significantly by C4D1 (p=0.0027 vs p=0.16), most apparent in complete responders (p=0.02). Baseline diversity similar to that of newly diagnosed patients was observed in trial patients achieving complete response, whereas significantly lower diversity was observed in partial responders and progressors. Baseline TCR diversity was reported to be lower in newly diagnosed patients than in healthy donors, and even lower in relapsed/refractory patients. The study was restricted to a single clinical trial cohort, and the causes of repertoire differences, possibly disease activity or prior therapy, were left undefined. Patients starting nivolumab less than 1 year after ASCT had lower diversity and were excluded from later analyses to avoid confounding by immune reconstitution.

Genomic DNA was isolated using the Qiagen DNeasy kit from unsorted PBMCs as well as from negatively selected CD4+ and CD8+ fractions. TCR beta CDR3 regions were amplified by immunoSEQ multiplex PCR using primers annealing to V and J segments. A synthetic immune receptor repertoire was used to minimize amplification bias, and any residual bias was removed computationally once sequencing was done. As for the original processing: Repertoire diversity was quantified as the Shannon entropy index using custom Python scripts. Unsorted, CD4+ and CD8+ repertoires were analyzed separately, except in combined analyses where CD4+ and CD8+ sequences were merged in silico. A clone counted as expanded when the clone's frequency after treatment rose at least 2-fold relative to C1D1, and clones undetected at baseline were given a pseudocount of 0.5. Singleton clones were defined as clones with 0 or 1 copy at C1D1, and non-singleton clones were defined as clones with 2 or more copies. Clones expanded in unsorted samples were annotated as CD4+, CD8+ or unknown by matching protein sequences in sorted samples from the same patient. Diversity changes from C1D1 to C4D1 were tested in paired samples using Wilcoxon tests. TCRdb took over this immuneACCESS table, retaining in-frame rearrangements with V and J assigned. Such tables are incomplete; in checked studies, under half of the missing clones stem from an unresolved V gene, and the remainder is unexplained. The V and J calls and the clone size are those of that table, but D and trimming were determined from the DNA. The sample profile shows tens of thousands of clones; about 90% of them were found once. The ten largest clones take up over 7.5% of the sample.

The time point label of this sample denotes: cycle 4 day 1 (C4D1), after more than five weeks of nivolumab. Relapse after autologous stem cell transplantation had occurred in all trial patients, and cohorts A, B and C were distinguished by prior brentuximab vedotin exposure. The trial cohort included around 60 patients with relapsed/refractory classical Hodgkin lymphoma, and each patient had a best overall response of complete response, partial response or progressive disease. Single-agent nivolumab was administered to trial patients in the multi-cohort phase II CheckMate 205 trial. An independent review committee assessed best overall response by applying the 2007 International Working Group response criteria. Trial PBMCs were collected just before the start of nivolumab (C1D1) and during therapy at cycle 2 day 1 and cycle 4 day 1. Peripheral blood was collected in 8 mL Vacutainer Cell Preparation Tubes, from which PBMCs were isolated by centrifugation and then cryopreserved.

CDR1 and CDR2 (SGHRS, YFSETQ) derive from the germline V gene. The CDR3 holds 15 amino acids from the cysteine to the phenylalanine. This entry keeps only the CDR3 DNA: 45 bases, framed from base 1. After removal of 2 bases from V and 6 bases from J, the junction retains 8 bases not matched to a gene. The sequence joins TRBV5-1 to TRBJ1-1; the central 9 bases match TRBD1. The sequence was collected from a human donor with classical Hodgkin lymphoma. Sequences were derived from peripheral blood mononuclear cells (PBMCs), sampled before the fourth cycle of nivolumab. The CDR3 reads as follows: CASSLRTGDGAEAFF. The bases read TGCGCCAGCAGCTTACGGACAGGGGACGGCGCTGAAGCTTTCTTT.